The 18 T cell receptor beta chains presented below share a single source sample, sequenced in a study of blood T cell repertoires in COVID-19. Profiled with immunoSEQ multiplex PCR; TCRdb holds only in-frame clones, not every one. The sample has 100,000 to 150,000 clones, about 74% seen once; the top ten hold more than 5%. The specimen sequenced was peripheral blood. All receptors derive from a man aged 55 to 69 with acute or convalescent COVID-19.

J is TRBJ2-7 and V is TRBV3-1 (or the pseudogene TRBV3-2); TRBD1 agrees at 9 bases. Germline V gene sequence: CDR1 LGHDT, CDR2 YNNKEL (reference sequence). J lost 6 bases, V lost 4 bases, and 7 bases had no gene match. This CDR3 has 14 amino acids. The CDR3 here is CASSPGQGVGEQYF. CDR3 coding DNA: TGTGCCAGCAGCCCGGGACAGGGTGTCGGCGAGCAGTACTTC.

This chain uses TRBV28 with TRBJ2-5; 9 bases line up with TRBD1. The CDR3 has 17 residues. Germline V lookup: CDR1 MDHEN, CDR2 SYDVKM. The V gene end was trimmed by 2 bases and the J gene end by 5 bases; junction bases not matched to a gene: 12. The CDR3 coding sequence is TGTGCCAGCAGTTTACTCTCCTTAACAGGGGGCGAGGAGACCCAGTACTTC. Protein product: CASSLLSLTGGEETQYF.

Here the CDR3 DNA reads TGTGCCAGCAGCCAGCGGGCAGCTAACTATGGCTACACCTTC. Protein product: CASSQRAANYGYTF. The rearrangement uses TRBV3-1 (or the pseudogene TRBV3-2) and TRBJ1-2; D not certain. Germline assignment: CDR1 LGHDT and CDR2 YNNKEL (reference sequence). V lost 3 bases and J lost 0, with 8 bases in between. This CDR3 comprises 14 residues.

The gene calls are TRBV28 and TRBJ1-2, with D possibly being TRBD1 (6 bases). The CDR3 length is 12 residues. Trimming stripped 2 bases from V and 8 bases from J, with 9 bases between. Germline CDR1 MDHEN, CDR2 SYDVKM. The CDR3 DNA sequence: TGTGCCAGCAGTTTAGACAGGTACGGCTACACCTTC. This gives the protein CASSLDRYGYTF.

The V call is TRBV5-1, the J call TRBJ1-2; perhaps TRBD1 as D (5 bases). V lost 3 bases and J lost 4, with 19 bases in between. The CDR3 totals 16 residues. CDR1 SGHRS and CDR2 YFSETQ come from the germline V gene. This CDR3 reads CASSSSPQQGSYGYTF. Written as DNA, the CDR3 is TGCGCCAGCAGCTCCTCCCCACAGCAGGGTTCCTATGGCTACACCTTC.

This clone was found a few times. The chain combines TRBV30 with TRBJ2-7; D uncertain. There are 13 residues in the CDR3. Per germline, CDR1 GTSNPN and CDR2 SVGIG (reference sequence). V lost 0 bases to trimming and J lost 2 bases, with 8 bases between them. The CDR3 DNA is TGTGCCTGGAGTGTACAACCGACCTACGAGCAGTACTTC. This sequence encodes CAWSVQPTYEQYF.

The chain has TRBV2 and TRBJ2-1; 12 nucleotides line up with TRBD2. V gave up 7 bases and J gave up 9 bases; unmatched junction bases: 13. The germline CDR1 and CDR2 sequences are SNHLY and FYNNEI. CDR3 size: 16 residues. This CDR3 is CASNTKGLAGSGEQFF. As DNA, the CDR3 is TGTGCCAGCAACACGAAGGGACTAGCGGGTTCGGGTGAGCAGTTCTTC.

V and J are TRBV6-6 and TRBJ1-4; maybe TRBD1 (5 bases). Germline V gene lookup returns CDR1 MNHNY and CDR2 SVGAGI (reference sequence). CDR3 length: 13 amino acids. V was cut by 6 bases and J by 8 bases, with 13 bases left in between. CDR3 residues: CASSRDYVEKLFF. CDR3 nucleotide sequence: TGTGCCAGCAGCAGGGACTATGTGGAAAAACTGTTTTTT.

The chain couples TRBV13 to TRBJ1-1, with TRBD1 matching 8 bases. CDR1 and CDR2 (germline): PRHDT, FYEKMQ (reference sequence). This CDR3 spans 17 amino acids. V lost 1 base to trimming and J lost 1 base; unmatched junction nucleotides: 8. The CDR3: CASSLASRTGWNTEAFF. The CDR3 DNA is TGTGCCAGCAGCTTAGCCTCTCGGACAGGGTGGAACACTGAAGCTTTCTTT. Looking up the rest from reference TRBV13 and TRBJ1-1 gives the full variable domain: AAGVIQSPRHLIKEKRETATLKCYPIPRHDTVYWYQQGPGQDPQFLISFYEKMQSDKGSIPDRFSAQQFSDYHSELNMSSLELGDSALYFCASSLASRTGWNTEAFFGQGTRLTVV.

This clone has only one observation. V usage is TRBV6-6 and J usage is TRBJ1-5, with 9 positions matching TRBD1. Germline CDR1 and CDR2: MNHNY and SVGAGI (reference sequence). The CDR3 runs 14 residues. J lost 5 bases, V lost 8 bases, and 7 bases had no gene match. The CDR3 here is CASEAGTGHQPQHF. In nucleotides, the CDR3 is TGTGCCAGCGAAGCCGGGACAGGGCATCAGCCCCAGCATTTT.

The CDR3 sequence: CAWSVLGTQYF. As DNA, the CDR3 is TGTGCCTGGAGTGTACTAGGTACGCAGTATTTT. This sequence joins TRBV30 and TRBJ2-3; D possibly corresponds to TRBD2 (5 bases). V was trimmed by 0 bases and J by 8 bases, leaving 6 bases between them. The germline V gene encodes CDR1 GTSNPN and CDR2 SVGIG (reference sequence). The CDR3 runs 11 residues.

The chain combines TRBV4-2 with TRBJ2-1; D is possibly TRBD1 (5 bases). V dropped 3 bases and J dropped 1 base, with 13 bases sitting between them. The V gene's germline CDR1 is LGHNA and CDR2 YNFKEQ. This CDR3 is built from 16 residues. Here the CDR3 DNA reads TGTGCCAGCAGCCAGGGGCATTACGCATCCTACAATGAGCAGTTCTTC. It specifies CASSQGHYASYNEQFF.

The rearrangement joins TRBV6-6 to TRBJ2-5, with 10 bases lining up with TRBD2. V lost 8 bases to trimming and J lost 2 bases; unmatched junction nucleotides: 8. This CDR3 is built from 15 residues. Germline loops: CDR1 MNHNY, CDR2 SVGAGI (reference sequence). The DNA of the CDR3 is TGTGCCAGCGGGCTAGCGGGAGTTGGGCAAGAGACCCAGTACTTC. It translates to CASGLAGVGQETQYF.

V usage is TRBV11-3 and J usage is TRBJ2-2; D is perhaps TRBD1 (6 bases). Germline CDR1 is SGHNT and CDR2 is YENEEA. The CDR3 runs to 16 residues. The V gene lost 1 base and the J gene lost 4 bases, with 13 bases spanning the gap. The CDR3 nucleotides are TGTGCCAGCAGCTTAGCCAGCAGGGGTGGCACCGGGGAGCTGTTTTTT. The encoded protein is CASSLASRGGTGELFF.

The genes are TRBV5-1 and TRBJ1-1; tentative D call: TRBD1 (6 bases). Trimming stripped 7 bases from V and 1 base from J, with 11 bases between. CDR3 length: 13 residues. CDR1 and CDR2 (germline): SGHRS, YFSETQ. CDR3 sequence: CASGLTGNTEAFF. CDR3 sequence (DNA): TGCGCCAGCGGGCTGACAGGGAACACTGAAGCTTTCTTT.

This clone came up a few times. This sample also contains other DNA sequences that code for the same CDR3. The V call is TRBV9, the J call TRBJ1-1; D is possibly TRBD1 (6 bases). Germline values: CDR1 SGDLS, CDR2 YYNGEE. The CDR3 totals 15 residues. The V and J ends lost 0 bases and 0 bases respectively, with 9 bases between them. The CDR3 bases are TGTGCCAGCAGCGTAGTAACAGGGCTGAACACTGAAGCTTTCTTT. Its translation: CASSVVTGLNTEAFF.

A single count supports this clone. The genes are TRBV24-1 and TRBJ1-2; perhaps TRBD1 as D (6 bases). Germline-derived CDR1 and CDR2 are KGHDR and SFDVKD. CDR3 size: 16 residues. V gave up 2 bases and J gave up 7 bases, with 19 bases separating them. Here the CDR3 DNA reads TGTGCCACCAGTGATTCCGCGGCAGGGGAGACAGCTGGCTACACCTTC. Translated, it gives CATSDSAAGETAGYTF.

This clone was found a few times. The chain links TRBV7-9 to TRBJ2-5; weak D call: TRBD1 (6 bases). The CDR3 extends over 13 amino acids. Germline V gene sequence: CDR1 SEHNR, CDR2 FQNEAQ (reference sequence). The V end was cut by 5 bases, the J end by 5 bases, with 12 bases between. This chain's CDR3 is CASSAGQRETQYF. The CDR3 nucleotides read TGTGCCAGCAGCGCAGGACAGCGCGAGACCCAGTACTTC. The entire variable domain, with the rest obtained from reference TRBV7-9 and TRBJ2-5, is as follows: DTGVSQNPRHKITKRGQNVTFRCDPISEHNRLYWYRQTLGQGPEFLTYFQNEAQLEKSRLLSDRFSAERPKGSFSTLEIQRTEQGDSAMYLCASSAGQRETQYFGPGTRLLVL.